The clone carrying this T cell receptor beta chain was found many times. Antigen specificity is unknown. The hyperthyroidism patients had all been newly diagnosed, and their disease duration was under 2 months. Their ages ranged from 18 to 65 years. The study left out patients who had uncontrolled infection, other autoimmune disease, pregnancy or lactation. Isolation of PBMCs was performed on around 10 ml fresh peripheral blood. Amplification yielded TCR beta CDR3 regions, with RNA transcripts as the source. The HTBI primer set drove a first-round RT-PCR of the TCR CDR3. TCRdb re-derived calls from the multiplex PCR reads in MiXCR, one entry per CDR3 protein. Here the sample spans about 480,000 distinct CDR3 sequences, around 14% being singletons. The CDR3 totals 12 residues. The V end lost 6 bases, the J end lost 5 bases, and 11 bases lay between the germline ends. The germline gives CDR1 LGHDT, CDR2 YNNKEL (reference sequence).

This sample is drawn from a study of T cells in Graves' hyperthyroidism and ophthalmopathy. Study-level points and caveats: In blood, most of the thyroid clonotypes expanded above 0.001 were also present.

The TCR originated in a young woman with Graves' hyperthyroidism. The V call is TRBV3-1, the J call TRBJ2-7, with a possible D match to TRBD2 (6 bases). The sequencing sample was made of blood. Written as DNA, the CDR3 is TGTGCCAGCAGGCCTGGAGGGGACGAGCAGTACGTC. Encoded protein: CASRPGGDEQYV.